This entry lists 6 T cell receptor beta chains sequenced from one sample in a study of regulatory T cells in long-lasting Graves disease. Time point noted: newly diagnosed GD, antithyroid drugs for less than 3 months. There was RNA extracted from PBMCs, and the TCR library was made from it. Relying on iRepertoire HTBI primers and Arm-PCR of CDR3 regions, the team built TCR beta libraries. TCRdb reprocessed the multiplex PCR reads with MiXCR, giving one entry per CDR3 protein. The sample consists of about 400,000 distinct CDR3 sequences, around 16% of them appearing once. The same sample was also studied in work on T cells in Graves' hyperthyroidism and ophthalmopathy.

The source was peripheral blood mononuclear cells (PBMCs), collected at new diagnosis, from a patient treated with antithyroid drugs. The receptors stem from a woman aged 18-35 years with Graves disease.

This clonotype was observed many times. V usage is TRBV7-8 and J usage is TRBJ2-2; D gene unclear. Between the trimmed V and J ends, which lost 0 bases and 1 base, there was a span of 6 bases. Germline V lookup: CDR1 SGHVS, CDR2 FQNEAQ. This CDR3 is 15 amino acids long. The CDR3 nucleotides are TGTGCCAGCAGCTTAGCCAGAAAGAACACCGGGGAGCTGTTTTTT. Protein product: CASSLARKNTGELFF. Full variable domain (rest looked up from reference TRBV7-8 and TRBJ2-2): GAGVSQSPRYKVAKRGQDVALRCDPISGHVSLFWYQQALGQGPEFLTYFQNEAQLDKSGLPSDRFFAERPEGSVSTLKIQRTQQEDSAVYLCASSLARKNTGELFFGEGSRLTVL.

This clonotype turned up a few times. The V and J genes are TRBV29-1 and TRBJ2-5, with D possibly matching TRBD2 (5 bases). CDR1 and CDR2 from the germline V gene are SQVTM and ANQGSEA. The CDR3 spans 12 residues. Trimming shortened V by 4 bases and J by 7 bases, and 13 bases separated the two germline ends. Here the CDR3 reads CSVGFPAGTQYF. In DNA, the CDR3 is TGCAGCGTTGGTTTCCCGGCGGGGACCCAGTACTTC.

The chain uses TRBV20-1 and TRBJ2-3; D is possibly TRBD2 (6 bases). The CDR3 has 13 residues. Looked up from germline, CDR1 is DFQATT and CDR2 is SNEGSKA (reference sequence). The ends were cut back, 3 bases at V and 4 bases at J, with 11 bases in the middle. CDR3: CSASGGFPDTQYF. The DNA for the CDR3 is TGCAGTGCTAGTGGGGGGTTCCCAGATACGCAGTATTTT.

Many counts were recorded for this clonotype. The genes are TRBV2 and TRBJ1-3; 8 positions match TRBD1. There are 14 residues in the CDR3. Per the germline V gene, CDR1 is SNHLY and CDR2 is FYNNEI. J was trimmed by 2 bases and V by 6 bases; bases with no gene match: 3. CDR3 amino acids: CASSLQGAGNTIYF. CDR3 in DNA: TGTGCCAGCAGCTTACAGGGGGCTGGAAACACCATATATTTT.

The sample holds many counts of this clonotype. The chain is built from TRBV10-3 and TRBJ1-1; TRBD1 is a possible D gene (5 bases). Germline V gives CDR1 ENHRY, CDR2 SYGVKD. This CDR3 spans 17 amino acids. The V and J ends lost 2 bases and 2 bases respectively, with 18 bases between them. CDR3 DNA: TGTGCCATCAGTGAGCAACCGGGACGGCCACACAACACTGAAGCTTTCTTT. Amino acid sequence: CAISEQPGRPHNTEAFF.

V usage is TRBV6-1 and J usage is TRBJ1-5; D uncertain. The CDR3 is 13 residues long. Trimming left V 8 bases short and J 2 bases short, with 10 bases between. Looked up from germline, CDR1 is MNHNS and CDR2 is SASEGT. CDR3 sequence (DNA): TGTGCCAGCCGCGGAATGGGCAATCAGCCCCAGCATTTT. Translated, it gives CASRGMGNQPQHF.